A single sample is the source of the 20 T cell receptor beta chains below, sequenced in a study of T cells expressing NK-cell markers. No DNA is given; TCRdb re-called the 5' RACE reads and lists each CDR3 protein once. Its table records about 170,000 distinct CDR3 sequences. Material for sequencing was blood T cells: a sorted CD56 or NKG2C T cell subset, CD4+ or CD8+ T cells, or bulk PBMC T cells (not recorded which). The receptors derive from a man aged 18 to 69 in good health.

This chain connects TRBV24-1 to TRBJ2-1; TCRdb's D call, TRBD1, is unchecked because there is no DNA. Germline values: CDR1 KGHDR, CDR2 SFDVKD. The CDR3 is 11 amino acids. The CDR3 sequence: CATNQGNEQFF.

The chain carries TRBV27 and TRBJ1-5. The CDR3 runs to 14 residues. CDR1 is MNHEY and CDR2 is SMNVEV in the germline V gene (reference sequence). The CDR3 loop reads CASSFGRVNQPQHF.

This chain connects TRBV10-3 to TRBJ2-5; TCRdb names TRBD1, which stays unverified in the absence of DNA. The CDR3 runs 15 residues. Germline V CDR1 and CDR2: ENHRY, SYGVKD. The CDR3 sequence: CAISGQGGSGETQYF.

This sequence joins TRBV3-1 and TRBJ2-1; TCRdb's assignment of TRBD2 cannot be checked, as there is no DNA. This CDR3 contains 18 residues. CDR1 and CDR2 from the germline V gene are LGHDT and YNNKEL (reference sequence). CDR3 region: CASSPTLRSSVSYNEQFF.

The chain is built from TRBV6-5 and TRBJ1-5; TCRdb's D call of TRBD1 is untestable without DNA. The CDR3 is 14 amino acids. The germline V gene encodes CDR1 MNHEY and CDR2 SVGAGI. CDR3 sequence: CASNPTGSNQPQHF.

The chain recombines TRBV7-6 with TRBJ2-1; the TCRdb D gene call, TRBD1, has no DNA to confirm it. The germline gives CDR1 SGHVS, CDR2 FNYEAQ. The CDR3 has 12 residues. Here the CDR3 reads CASSFMTAEQFF. Using reference TRBV7-6 and TRBJ2-1 for the parts outside the CDR3, the full variable domain is GAGVSQSPRYKVTKRGQDVALRCDPISGHVSLYWYRQALGQGPEFLTYFNYEAQQDKSGLPNDRFSAERPEGSISTLTIQRTEQRDSAMYRCASSFMTAEQFFGPGTRLTVL.

This chain uses TRBV13 with TRBJ1-2; TCRdb's D gene call, TRBD1, goes unchecked for lack of DNA. Germline V gene lookup returns CDR1 PRHDT and CDR2 FYEKMQ (reference sequence). This CDR3 spans 15 amino acids. Here the CDR3 reads CASSPYRGWSYGYTF.

V is TRBV4-1 and J is TRBJ1-2; with no DNA, the TCRdb D assignment of TRBD1 cannot be verified. CDR3 length equals 14 residues. The V gene's germline CDR1 is MGHRA and CDR2 YSYEKL. CDR3 protein: CASSPGQAVSGYTF.

Here the CDR3 reads CASSLARGTSGGYEQYF. This chain joins TRBV12-3 or TRBV12-4 and TRBJ2-7; the TCRdb D gene call, TRBD2, has no DNA to confirm it. This CDR3 is 17 amino acids long.

CDR3 in amino acids: CASSSSGGGNEQFF. The chain recombines TRBV5-1 with TRBJ2-1; with no DNA, the TCRdb D assignment of TRBD1 cannot be verified. The CDR3 is 14 amino acids. Germline assignment: CDR1 SGHRS and CDR2 YFSETQ.

The chain has TRBV27 and TRBJ2-1; TCRdb's D gene call, TRBD1, goes unchecked for lack of DNA. The CDR3 extends over 14 amino acids. The germline V gene encodes CDR1 MNHEY and CDR2 SMNVEV (reference sequence). The CDR3 spells CASSPVGGRTEQFF.

V usage is TRBV6-1 and J usage is TRBJ2-5; without DNA, the TCRdb call of TRBD1 cannot be checked. The V gene's germline CDR1 is MNHNS and CDR2 SASEGT. This CDR3 comprises 15 residues. The chain's CDR3 is CASRDYRGQGETQYF.

The V call is TRBV11-1, the J call TRBJ2-7; there is no DNA to check the TCRdb D call of TRBD1. Germline-derived CDR1 and CDR2 are SGHAT and FQDESV (reference sequence). The CDR3 extends over 14 amino acids. The chain's CDR3 is CASSHSGNHNEQYF.

The chain has TRBV15 and TRBJ2-5; TCRdb picks TRBD1, but there is no DNA to check that call. This CDR3 comprises 16 residues. The V gene's germline CDR1 is LNHNV and CDR2 YYDKDF (reference sequence). CDR3 amino acids: CATSRSLTGVEETQYF.

This sequence joins TRBV6-1 and TRBJ1-5. The CDR3 contains 15 residues. Germline V gene lookup returns CDR1 MNHNS and CDR2 SASEGT. CDR3 in amino acids: CASSEELISNQPQHF.

This sequence joins TRBV6-1 and TRBJ2-1; TCRdb outputs TRBD2, but without DNA this stays unchecked. There are 15 residues in the CDR3. Germline values: CDR1 MNHNS, CDR2 SASEGT. The chain's CDR3 is CASSASGANYNEQFF.

V is TRBV7-6 and J is TRBJ2-7; TCRdb's assignment of TRBD1 cannot be checked, as there is no DNA. This CDR3 has 14 amino acids. CDR1 and CDR2 (germline): SGHVS, FNYEAQ. The CDR3: CASSLADRGYEQYF. Looking up the rest from reference TRBV7-6 and TRBJ2-7 gives the full variable domain: GAGVSQSPRYKVTKRGQDVALRCDPISGHVSLYWYRQALGQGPEFLTYFNYEAQQDKSGLPNDRFSAERPEGSISTLTIQRTEQRDSAMYRCASSLADRGYEQYFGPGTRLTVT.

This chain uses TRBV4-1 with TRBJ2-2; TCRdb names TRBD2, which stays unverified in the absence of DNA. The CDR3 is made up of 17 amino acids. Germline CDR1 reads MGHRA; CDR2 reads YSYEKL. CDR3 region: CASSQYPAATNTGELFF.

This sequence joins TRBV6-1 and TRBJ2-7; checking the TCRdb D call of TRBD1 is not possible without DNA. The germline V gene encodes CDR1 MNHNS and CDR2 SASEGT. There are 14 residues in the CDR3. The CDR3 loop reads CATAGVSEVYEQYF.

The chain joins TRBV15 to TRBJ2-2; there is no DNA to check the TCRdb D call of TRBD1. CDR1 is LNHNV, CDR2 YYDKDF, per germline (reference sequence). The length of the CDR3 is 15 residues. CDR3 region: CATSLSGGNTGELFF.